This T cell receptor beta chain was retrieved from a study of prognosis after radiotherapy for stage I lung cancer (dated by TCRdb to the early 2020s). With regard to the full study: Over 15 stage I NSCLC patients were enrolled in Nanjing, China, between 2018 and January 2019. Every patient was regarded as medically inoperable, because of comorbidities in 11 to 12 cases and refusal of surgery in seven or eight cases. The study took one blood sample before SBRT and one after SBRT from each of about 19 patients and sequenced all 40 or so samples. Ages in the cohort of about a dozen men and a handful of women ranged from roughly 50 to 90 years, with a median of 74. Peripheral blood TCR beta repertoires were profiled in stage I NSCLC patients before and after stereotactic body radiotherapy, and the repertoires were related to distant failure. Newly diagnosed primary stage I lung tumors occurred in roughly 14 patients, and oligometastatic NSCLC after surgical resection of the primary tumor occurred in five or six. Distant metastases were developed by four of the 19 patients after SBRT, at a median of 7 months, whereas no significant progression was observed in the other 15 patients. SBRT was given in 3 to 5 fractions with a biologically effective dose of at least 100 Gy, using image-guided IMRT or VMAT. About a dozen patients had adenocarcinoma and seven had squamous cell carcinoma as the tumor histology. In every patient, SBRT was given without any concurrent therapy. Results the study describes overall, beyond this receptor: No determination of tumor specificity was made for expanded TCR clones. After SBRT, the count of unique TCR clones dropped from a median of about 10,000 beforehand to 6,500 to 7,500 afterward (Wilcoxon paired P=0.011). Post-SBRT Shannon entropy and its change from baseline were lower in patients who developed distant metastases; baseline Shannon entropy was not associated with metastases. The study was limited by the small cohort and short follow-up, and independent validation of the study findings is required. All reported P values were unadjusted for multiple comparisons. Differences in TRBV and TRBJ usage frequencies by metastasis status were reportedly observed in two V genes at baseline and in roughly 10 V and two J genes after SBRT.

A history of other malignancies or of prior chemotherapy or radiotherapy was absent in all patients, and node-negative disease was shown on CT and PET/CT in all patients. At each of the two time points, about 6 milliliters of peripheral venous blood were collected into EDTA tubes. Ficoll-Paque Plus density-gradient centrifugation was used to isolate PBMCs. Immediately after collection, samples were stored at -80 degrees C until analysis. CDR1 SGHTA and CDR2 FQGNSA were looked up in the germline V gene. V drops 3 bases and J drops 10 bases, leaving 15 bases in between. The CDR3, from cysteine to phenylalanine, totals 13 residues. Only the CDR3 DNA stays, 39 bases, in frame from base 1. Two rounds of multiplex PCR were performed to amplify the TCR beta CDR3 region from genomic DNA. The first PCR round used primers specific to each TRBV and TRBJ gene, and the primer sequences were filed in Chinese patent CN105087789A. Universal primers were used in the second round of PCR. The Roche High Pure PCR Template Preparation Kit was used to extract genomic DNA from frozen PBMCs. The libraries underwent paired-end sequencing with 151 bp reads on an Illumina HiSeq 3000. Processing in the source paper ran as follows. CutAdapt was used to remove raw reads lacking the multiplex PCR primer sequences. High-quality paired reads were merged into contigs with PEAR. MiXCR assigned TRB V, D and J gene segments to each contig by aligning to reference sequences. To remove sequencing errors, CDR3 sequences were clustered according to base quality and sequence similarity. Shannon entropy normalized by the natural log of productive TCR sequence number was used as the measure of diversity. Clonality was defined as one minus Shannon entropy divided by the natural log of the number of unique clonotypes. Progression-free survival cut-offs for repertoire metrics were chosen using the Youden index of ROC curves, with analyses run in R 3.5.3. The public reads were reprocessed in TCRdb via fastp at Q25 and MiXCR, keeping in-frame beta chains. Each record represents a unique CDR3 protein, reported with the most common genes and DNA among its rows. TCRdb's processing, not the authors', yielded these V and J calls. For this sample the table gives around 16,000 distinct CDR3 sequences, of which about a sixth were detected only once. Together, the top ten hold around 40% of the sample.

This clonotype was seen ten or more times. It lacks a known antigen. It has no much larger one-base neighbor in the sample; base qualities were not kept. This chain joins TRBV7-2 to TRBJ1-1; no D gene can be assigned with confidence. Sequenced here: PBMCs, sampled before or after stereotactic body radiation therapy (not recorded which). The TCR sequence derives from a donor aged 50 or older with non-small cell lung cancer. The sequenced DNA is TGTGCCAGCAGCTTTGGGGTCCGGTCGGGAGCTTTCTTT. It specifies CASSFGVRSGAFF.